The TCR beta chain described here comes from a study of T-cell memory formation after mild COVID-19. Study at large: TCR clusters mostly belonged to single donors.

With V trimmed by 8 bases and J by 0 bases, 2 bases remained unmatched. CDR1 and CDR2 from the germline V gene are MNHEY and SVGEGT. The CDR3 spans 13 residues. The study's findings and limits: Contracting clones localized mainly to CM and EM when CD4+ and mainly to EMRA when CD8+. Clones shrinking between day 15 and 85 showed a balanced CD4/CD8 split, and those that grew later tilted toward CD4+.

This clonotype came up a few times. What it binds is not known. Lacking the conserved final phenylalanine or tryptophan, this CDR3 likely reflects a read error. With constant-segment primers, 5'RACE yielded cDNA libraries of TCR alpha and TCR beta that carried sample barcodes and UMIs. TCRdb redid the calling of the 5' RACE reads with MiXCR, one entry per CDR3 protein. Found here are around 200,000 distinct CDR3 sequences, more than 8% of them singletons; the top ten hold about 3.8%. Sequencing was done on a sample of PBMCs or a T cell subset sorted from them (not recorded which). J is TRBJ2-3 and V is TRBV6-2 or TRBV6-3; the match to TRBD1 covers 7 bases. This sequence was found in a man aged 18 to 30 who had mild COVID-19 (a few samples of this study predate the infection). Cell type and time point are not known. In DNA, the CDR3 is TGTGCCAGCGAGACAGGGAGCACAGATACGCAGTATATT. Protein sequence: CASETGSTDTQYI.